This T cell receptor beta chain was recovered during a study of beta chain features in type 1 diabetes. This CDR3 contains 17 residues. Trimming removed 0 bases from V and 7 bases from J; junction bases left unmatched: 11. Germline CDR1 reads SGHRS; CDR2 reads YFSETQ. Sequencing targeted expressed TCRB transcripts, as all isolated RNA had been reverse transcribed. The table came from immunoSEQ multiplex PCR; TCRdb's copy has only in-frame clones and leaves some out. This table has 850,000 to 900,000 clones, roughly 15% appearing once. One heparinised blood draw averaging around 110 mL was given by each donor.

Sequenced material: naive CD4+ T cells from blood. This clonotype was sampled from a woman between 18 and 29 years old in good health. The V gene is TRBV5-1, the J gene TRBJ2-1; TRBD2 matches 9 bases. This chain's CDR3 is CASSLAKVASGVNEQFF. CDR3 DNA sequence: TGCGCCAGCAGCTTGGCGAAAGTGGCTAGCGGGGTGAATGAGCAGTTCTTC. The full variable domain, in which reference TRBV5-1 and TRBJ2-1 provide the parts outside the CDR3, is KAGVTQTPRYLIKTRGQQVTLSCSPISGHRSVSWYQQTPGQGLQFLFEYFSETQRNKGNFPGRFSGRQFSNSRSEMNVSTLELGDSALYLCASSLAKVASGVNEQFFGPGTRLTVL.